This record looks at one T cell receptor (beta chain) sequence and its context. TCRdb keeps only in-frame clones here, not all; method: immunoSEQ multiplex PCR. There are about 200,000 clones in the sample; about 81% occur only once, and roughly 8.2% lies in the top ten. The source of the sample is a study of blood T cell repertoires in COVID-19. V was trimmed by 2 bases and J by 5 bases, leaving 13 bases between them. CDR1 and CDR2 from the germline V gene are SEHNR and FQNEAQ (reference sequence). The CDR3 runs 15 residues. This sequence was found in a woman of 80 years or more with COVID-19, enrolled during active disease. The chain employs TRBV7-9 and TRBJ2-1; D unresolved. The sequencing input was peripheral blood. The CDR3 sequence is CASSLNPTANNEQFF. The CDR3 DNA sequence: TGTGCCAGCAGCTTAAACCCAACAGCAAACAATGAGCAGTTCTTC. Based on the CDR3 plus reference TRBV7-9 and TRBJ2-1, the full variable domain is DTGVSQNPRHKITKRGQNVTFRCDPISEHNRLYWYRQTLGQGPEFLTYFQNEAQLEKSRLLSDRFSAERPKGSFSTLEIQRTEQGDSAMYLCASSLNPTANNEQFFGPGTRLTVL.